The sequence of this T cell receptor beta chain was determined in a study of cytomegalovirus exposure and HLA in healthy donors. Nominally healthy donors were sampled, though unrecorded immune exposures were likely. The CDR3 runs 14 residues. The V and J ends lost 6 bases and 1 base respectively, with 12 bases between them. Germline CDR1 SNHLY, CDR2 FYNNEI. A multiplex PCR was run with 60 Vbeta primers and 13 Jbeta primers. The assay was immunoSEQ multiplex PCR, and TCRdb's table has in-frame clones only and misses some. The sample lists 200,000 or so clones, more than 60% occurring once. The V gene is TRBV2, the J gene TRBJ2-5, with D possibly TRBD2 on 5 matching bases. The sequencing input was PBMCs. The clonotype originates from a man aged 45-65 years in good health and CMV-seronegative. CDR3 protein: CASSPFGIQETQYF. Written as DNA, the CDR3 is TGTGCCAGCAGCCCATTCGGGATCCAAGAGACCCAGTACTTC.